This T cell receptor beta chain was identified during a study of blood T cell repertoires in COVID-19. The wider study: The analysed material was cDNA or gDNA that came from T cells, B-cell-depleted T cells, or PBMCs.

Clones were sequenced by immunoSEQ multiplex PCR, and TCRdb holds only the in-frame ones, with some missing. Seen here are about 41,000 clones, 70% to 90% observed once, and the top ten hold roughly 4.5%. The CDR3 runs 12 residues. Between the trimmed V and J ends, which lost 7 bases and 0 bases, there was a span of 6 bases. CDR1 is LNHDA and CDR2 is SQIVND in the germline V gene (reference sequence). This TCR derives from a man between 60 and 75 years old with acute or convalescent COVID-19. The rearrangement joins TRBV19 to TRBJ1-2, with unresolved D. Sequencing was done on a sample of peripheral blood. The CDR3, as DNA: TGTGCCAGTAAGACACCTAACTATGGCTACACCTTC. It translates to CASKTPNYGYTF.